A single sample is the source of the 27 T cell receptor beta chains below, sequenced in a study of shared clonotypes between healthy human individuals (TCRdb year 2020). The library was made by the immunoSEQ multiplex PCR assay. TCRdb holds this immuneACCESS table with in-frame rearrangements only. Some clones are missing; in checked studies, unresolved V genes explain under half, and the rest has no known cause. For this sample the table gives about 680,000 clones, of which around 78% were detected only once. Jointly, the top ten make up about 1.8% of the sample. Sequencing used memory CD4+ T cells sorted from blood. Interpreted using the paper, the cell subset or site label stands for: CD45RA-negative fraction. These receptor sequences come from a woman under 40 in good health.

This CDR3 is CASSEGHSNYGYTF. CDR3 DNA sequence: TGTGCCAGCAGTGAAGGTCACAGTAACTATGGCTACACCTTC. The chain joins TRBV2 to TRBJ1-2; D uncertain. CDR1 SNHLY and CDR2 FYNNEI come from the germline V gene. CDR3 size: 14 residues. V was clipped by 1 base and J by 1 base, with 7 bases between them.

J is TRBJ1-2 and V is TRBV28, with 8 bases fitting TRBD1. The V gene's germline CDR1 is MDHEN and CDR2 SYDVKM. Trimming at V came to 6 bases and at J to 4 bases, leaving 7 bases not matched to a gene. This CDR3 region has 14 residues. CDR3 coding DNA: TGTGCCAGCAGGCCTGGACAGGGCCCCTATGGCTACACCTTC. It is translated as CASRPGQGPYGYTF.

V and J are TRBV28 and TRBJ2-5; perhaps TRBD2 as D (5 bases). There are 12 residues in the CDR3. Per the germline V gene, CDR1 is MDHEN and CDR2 is SYDVKM. Trimming cost V 5 bases and J 5 bases, with 9 bases left between them. DNA of the CDR3: TGTGCCAGCAGTGAAAGGGAGGAGACCCAGTACTTC. Translated: CASSEREETQYF.

This clone was observed a few times. The chain uses TRBV6-6 and TRBJ2-7; no definite D call. The V and J ends lost 4 bases and 1 base respectively, with 8 bases between them. Germline loops: CDR1 MNHNY, CDR2 SVGAGI (reference sequence). The CDR3 runs to 13 residues. The CDR3 spells CASSSTWSYEQYF. DNA for the CDR3: TGTGCCAGCAGTTCCACATGGTCCTACGAGCAGTACTTC.

This clone turned up a few times. The chain carries TRBV4-1 and TRBJ1-2; possibly TRBD1 for D (6 bases). The CDR3 totals 15 residues. Trimming left V 4 bases short and J 4 bases short, with 16 bases between. Germline V gene lookup returns CDR1 MGHRA and CDR2 YSYEKL. The CDR3 sequence: CASSLSAGQTYGYTF. DNA of the CDR3: TGCGCCAGCAGCCTAAGCGCCGGACAGACCTATGGCTACACCTTC.

The CDR3 sequence is CASSNALSGASLYEQYF. The DNA for the CDR3 is TGTGCCAGCAGCAACGCCCTTAGCGGCGCGAGTCTCTACGAGCAGTACTTC. The chain combines TRBV7-2 with TRBJ2-7; D is possibly TRBD2 (6 bases). Trimming pared 5 bases from V and 3 bases from J, leaving 23 bases between. The CDR3 is 17 amino acids. CDR1 is SGHTA, CDR2 FQGNSA, per germline.

This clone was observed at least ten times. The rearrangement joins TRBV9 to TRBJ2-1, with a weak D call TRBD2 (6 bases). CDR1 SGDLS and CDR2 YYNGEE come from the germline V gene. The CDR3 covers 15 residues. V lost 4 bases and J lost 2, with 13 bases in between. For the CDR3, the DNA is TGTGCCAGCAGCCCAGACGGGGGACCCTACAATGAGCAGTTCTTC. This encodes CASSPDGGPYNEQFF.

The V gene is TRBV7-6, the J gene TRBJ2-5; the D is unclear. CDR1 and CDR2 (germline): SGHVS, FNYEAQ. Trimming left V 2 bases short and J 6 bases short, with 13 bases between. The CDR3 contains 14 residues. The CDR3: CASSLSYASQTQYF. The CDR3 region has the DNA TGTGCCAGCAGCTTAAGTTACGCGAGTCAGACCCAGTACTTC.

To note about this clone: Other DNA sequences in the same sample also yield this CDR3. The chain is built from TRBV21-1 and TRBJ2-7; TRBD2 was called by the table and not checked on the DNA. TRBV21-1 is deemed a pseudogene. The CDR3 consists of 16 residues. The CDR3 is CASSKSSSGAQDEQYF. DNA of the CDR3: TGTGCCAGCAGCAAAAGTTCAAGCGGGGCCCAGGACGAGCAGTACTTC.

This clone appeared once. The CDR3 here is CASSSTSTGESNQPQHF. The DNA for the CDR3 is TGTGCCAGCAGCTCAACCTCGACAGGGGAAAGCAATCAGCCCCAGCATTTT. The rearrangement links TRBV5-6 to TRBJ1-5; 8 bases align to TRBD1. Germline V gene lookup returns CDR1 SGHDT and CDR2 YYEEEE. Trimming took 3 bases from V and 1 from J; bases not matched to a gene: 9. The CDR3 runs 17 residues.

V gene TRBV19 combines with J gene TRBJ1-2; 7 positions match TRBD1. Trimming took 5 bases from V and 3 from J; bases not matched to a gene: 9. Per germline, CDR1 LNHDA and CDR2 SQIVND (reference sequence). The CDR3 totals 15 residues. CDR3 region: CASSVDRRPYYGYTF. For the CDR3, the DNA is TGTGCCAGTAGTGTGGACAGGCGACCGTACTATGGCTACACCTTC. Using reference TRBV19 and TRBJ1-2 for the parts outside the CDR3, the full variable domain is DGGITQSPKYLFRKEGQNVTLSCEQNLNHDAMYWYRQDPGQGLRLIYYSQIVNDFQKGDIAEGYSVSREKKESFPLTVTSAQKNPTAFYLCASSVDRRPYYGYTFGSGTRLTVV.

The V and J genes are TRBV4-1 and TRBJ2-7; 10 nucleotides align to TRBD2. This CDR3 comprises 16 residues. Germline CDR1 MGHRA, CDR2 YSYEKL. Trimming at V came to 1 base and at J to 2 bases, leaving 5 bases not matched to a gene. In DNA, the CDR3 is TGCGCCAGCAGCCAAGTCGGACTAGCGGCTACCTACGAGCAGTACTTC. Protein product: CASSQVGLAATYEQYF.

The rearrangement links TRBV4-1 to TRBJ1-2; possibly TRBD1 for D (6 bases). CDR1 and CDR2 (germline): MGHRA, YSYEKL. V shed 0 bases and J shed 4 bases, with 9 bases lying between them. This CDR3 comprises 14 residues. CDR3 region: CASSQDRGGYGYTF. CDR3 sequence (DNA): TGCGCCAGCAGCCAAGATCGAGGGGGCTATGGCTACACCTTC.

This chain connects TRBV6-5 to TRBJ2-7; TRBD1 matches at 7 bases. The germline gives CDR1 MNHEY, CDR2 SVGAGI. Germline trimming cut 6 bases from V and 2 bases from J; bases unmatched to any gene: 7. The CDR3 loop spans 14 amino acids. The CDR3 spells CASSLTGKTYEQYF. The CDR3 nucleotides are TGTGCCAGCAGCTTGACAGGGAAGACCTACGAGCAGTACTTC.

Only a few counts were recorded for this clone. The chain employs TRBV2 and TRBJ2-7; 9 nucleotides line up with TRBD1. With V trimmed by 4 bases and J by 6 bases, 10 bases remained unmatched. This CDR3 comprises 15 residues. CDR1 is SNHLY, CDR2 FYNNEI, per germline. The CDR3 nucleotides are TGTGCCAGCAGTGTGATTCCGGGACAGGGCAGCGAGCAGTACTTC. Residues: CASSVIPGQGSEQYF.

A word on this clone: This sample also contains other DNA sequences that code for the same CDR3. This chain uses TRBV5-1 with TRBJ2-1; TRBD2 agrees at 7 bases. The CDR3 length is 15 residues. After removal of 4 bases from V and 3 bases from J, the junction contained 7 bases not matched to a gene. From germline, CDR1 is SGHRS and CDR2 YFSETQ. For the CDR3, the DNA is TGCGCCAGCAGCACATCTAGCGGAGGCTACAATGAGCAGTTCTTC. It translates to CASSTSSGGYNEQFF. Full variable domain (outside the CDR3, taken from reference TRBV5-1 and TRBJ2-1): KAGVTQTPRYLIKTRGQQVTLSCSPISGHRSVSWYQQTPGQGLQFLFEYFSETQRNKGNFPGRFSGRQFSNSRSEMNVSTLELGDSALYLCASSTSSGGYNEQFFGPGTRLTVL.

The chain uses TRBV28 and TRBJ1-1; tentative D call: TRBD1 (5 bases). In germline, CDR1 is MDHEN, CDR2 SYDVKM. Trimming pared 2 bases from V and 4 bases from J, leaving 11 bases between. The CDR3 contains 14 residues. The CDR3 sequence: CASSLNEGVTEAFF. The DNA of the CDR3 is TGTGCCAGCAGTTTAAACGAAGGGGTCACTGAAGCTTTCTTT.

The sample holds many counts of this clone. The V and J genes are TRBV7-6 and TRBJ1-1, with 9 bases identical to TRBD1. With 7 bases clipped from V and 5 bases from J, the junction kept 11 bases outside the gene matches. The CDR3 totals 15 residues. CDR1 is SGHVS, CDR2 FNYEAQ, per germline. The CDR3 is CASTQQQGARTEAFF. Here the CDR3 DNA reads TGTGCCAGCACCCAGCAACAGGGGGCGAGGACTGAAGCTTTCTTT. Full variable domain (missing parts from reference TRBV7-6 and TRBJ1-1): GAGVSQSPRYKVTKRGQDVALRCDPISGHVSLYWYRQALGQGPEFLTYFNYEAQQDKSGLPNDRFSAERPEGSISTLTIQRTEQRDSAMYRCASTQQQGARTEAFFGQGTRLTVV.

V gene TRBV18 combines with J gene TRBJ2-4, with 13 positions matching TRBD2. The length of the CDR3 is 19 residues. The V gene's germline CDR1 is KGHSH and CDR2 LQKENI. V was clipped by 1 base and J by 0 bases; unmatched bases: 6. CDR3 residues: CASSPQGLAGTGAKNIQYF. For the CDR3, the DNA is TGTGCCAGCTCACCACAGGGACTAGCGGGAACTGGAGCCAAAAACATTCAGTACTTC.

CDR3 DNA: TGCGCCAGCAGCGCGGGGGACAGGGGATATAACTATGGCTACACCTTC. Encoded protein: CASSAGDRGYNYGYTF. V and J are TRBV5-1 and TRBJ1-2, with 10 positions matching TRBD1. Trimming removed 4 bases from V and 1 base from J; junction bases left unmatched: 7. Germline V gives CDR1 SGHRS, CDR2 YFSETQ. This CDR3 is 16 amino acids long.

This chain connects TRBV19 to TRBJ2-7, with TRBD1 identical over 10 bases. CDR3 size: 14 residues. Losses at the gene ends were 7 bases for V and 5 bases for J; bases not matched to a gene: 8. CDR1 LNHDA and CDR2 SQIVND come from the germline V gene (reference sequence). In nucleotides, the CDR3 is TGTGCCAGTACCTCCGGACAGGGGGTGGACGAGCAGTACTTC. Amino acid sequence: CASTSGQGVDEQYF.

V is TRBV29-1 and J is TRBJ2-5, with 10 nucleotides matching TRBD2. The germline V gene encodes CDR1 SQVTM and CDR2 ANQGSEA. This CDR3 comprises 13 residues. The V and J ends lost 6 bases and 5 bases, in that order; junction bases with no gene match: 6. CDR3 DNA sequence: TGCAGCGTCGCTAGCGGGAGTCTTGAGACCCAGTACTTC. As protein: CSVASGSLETQYF.

The V gene is TRBV6-5, the J gene TRBJ2-2; D perhaps matches TRBD1 (5 bases). The CDR3 runs 15 residues. V gave up 2 bases and J gave up 6 bases, with 13 bases separating them. Germline CDR1 is MNHEY and CDR2 is SVGAGI. In nucleotides, the CDR3 is TGTGCCAGCAGTTACCGCCAGGGCTCCTCCGGGGAGCTGTTTTTT. It specifies CASSYRQGSSGELFF.

This clone was seen only once. V usage is TRBV5-1 and J usage is TRBJ2-1; 8 bases agree with TRBD2. Germline CDR1 and CDR2: SGHRS and YFSETQ. V gave up 4 bases and J gave up 8 bases; unmatched junction bases: 11. CDR3 length: 15 residues. The CDR3 region has the DNA TGCGCCAGCAGCCCAATACTTAGCGGGAATCATGAGCAGTTCTTC. Translated, it gives CASSPILSGNHEQFF.

The CDR3 protein is CASSAGTGNQPQHF. CDR3 sequence (DNA): TGTGCCAGCAGCGCGGGGACAGGCAATCAGCCCCAGCATTTT. This chain connects TRBV5-6 to TRBJ1-5, with 7 bases aligning to TRBD1. Trimming at V came to 4 bases and at J to 2 bases, leaving 3 bases not matched to a gene. CDR1 is SGHDT, CDR2 YYEEEE, per germline. This CDR3 is 14 amino acids long.

The V call is TRBV6-5, the J call TRBJ1-2; D is perhaps TRBD1 (6 bases). This CDR3 has 14 amino acids. Trimming took 6 bases from V and 2 from J, leaving 13 bases between them. CDR1 is MNHEY, CDR2 SVGAGI, per germline. CDR3 DNA: TGTGCCAGCAGCAGGGGAAGTCCAAACTATGGCTACACCTTC. It translates to CASSRGSPNYGYTF.

The chain couples TRBV4-1 to TRBJ1-5, with D tentatively TRBD1 (6 bases). This CDR3 has 19 residues. Trimming pared 0 bases from V and 0 bases from J, leaving 18 bases between. Per germline, CDR1 MGHRA and CDR2 YSYEKL. The DNA of the CDR3 is TGCGCCAGCAGCCAAGAAGGACAGTCGGGTGATTATAGCAATCAGCCCCAGCATTTT. The encoded protein is CASSQEGQSGDYSNQPQHF.